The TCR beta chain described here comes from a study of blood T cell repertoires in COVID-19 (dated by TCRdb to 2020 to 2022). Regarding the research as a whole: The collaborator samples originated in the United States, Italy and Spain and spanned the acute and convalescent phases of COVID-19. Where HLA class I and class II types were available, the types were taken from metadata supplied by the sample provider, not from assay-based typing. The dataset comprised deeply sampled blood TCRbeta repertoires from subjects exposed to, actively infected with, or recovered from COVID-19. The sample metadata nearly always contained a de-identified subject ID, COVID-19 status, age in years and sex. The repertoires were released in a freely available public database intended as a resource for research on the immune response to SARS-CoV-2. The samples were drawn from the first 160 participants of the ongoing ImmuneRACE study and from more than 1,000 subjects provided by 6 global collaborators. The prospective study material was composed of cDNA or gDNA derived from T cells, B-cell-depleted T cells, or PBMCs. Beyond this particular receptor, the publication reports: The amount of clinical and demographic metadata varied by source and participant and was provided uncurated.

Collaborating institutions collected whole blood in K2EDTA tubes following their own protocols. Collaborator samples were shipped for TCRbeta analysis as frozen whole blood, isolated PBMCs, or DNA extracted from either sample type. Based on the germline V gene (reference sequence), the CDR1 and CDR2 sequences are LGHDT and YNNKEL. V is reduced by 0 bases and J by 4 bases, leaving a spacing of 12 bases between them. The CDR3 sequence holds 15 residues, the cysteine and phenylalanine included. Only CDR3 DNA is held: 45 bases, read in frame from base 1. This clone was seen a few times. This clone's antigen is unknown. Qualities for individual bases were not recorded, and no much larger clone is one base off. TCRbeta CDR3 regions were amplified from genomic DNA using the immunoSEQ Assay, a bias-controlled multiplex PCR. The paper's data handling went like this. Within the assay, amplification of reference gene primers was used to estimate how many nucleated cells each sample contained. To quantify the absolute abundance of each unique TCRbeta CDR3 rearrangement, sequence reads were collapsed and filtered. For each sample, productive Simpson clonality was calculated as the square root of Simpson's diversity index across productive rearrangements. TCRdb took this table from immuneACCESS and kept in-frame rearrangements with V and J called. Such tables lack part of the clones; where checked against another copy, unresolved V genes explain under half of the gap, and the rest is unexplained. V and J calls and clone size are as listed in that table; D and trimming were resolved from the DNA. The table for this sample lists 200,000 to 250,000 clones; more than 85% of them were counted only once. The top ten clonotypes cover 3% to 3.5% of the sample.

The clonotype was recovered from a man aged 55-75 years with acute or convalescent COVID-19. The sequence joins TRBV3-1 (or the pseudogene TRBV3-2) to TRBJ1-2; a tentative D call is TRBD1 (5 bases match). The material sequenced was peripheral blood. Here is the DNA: TGTGCCAGCAGCCAAGATGGGCAGGGCCCCTATGGCTACACCTTC. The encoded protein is CASSQDGQGPYGYTF.